This T cell receptor beta chain was recovered during a study of T cell responses to AZD1222 COVID-19 vaccine. Study-wide points: Every sample of the repertoires postdated the peak T cell response. In a largely white British group with more females than males, clonal diversity was possibly underestimated. Baseline serology detected seropositivity in only a handful of AZD1222 recipients. Nearly half of unique spike-specific TCRs reportedly avoided B.1.351 and B.1.1.7 mutated regions.

To note about this clone: Its antigen remains unidentified.

CDR1 is SGHAT and CDR2 is FQDESV in the germline V gene (reference sequence). CDR3 length: 13 residues. V lost 6 bases and J lost 2, with 8 bases in between. Profiling relied on immunoSEQ multiplex PCR, and the TCRdb table lists in-frame clones only, not all of them. The data contain 100,000 to 150,000 clones, roughly 90% of them singletons. The sample in question was peripheral blood, obtained on day 0 of AZD1222 vaccination. This TCR was sampled from an adult in good health. The V gene is TRBV11-1, the J gene TRBJ1-5; possible D gene TRBD1, 6 bases. CDR3 loop: CASSWTGNQPQHF. The CDR3, as DNA: TGTGCCAGCAGTTGGACAGGCAATCAGCCCCAGCATTTT. The full variable domain, rest sourced from reference TRBV11-1 and TRBJ1-5, is EAEVAQSPRYKITEKSQAVAFWCDPISGHATLYWYRQILGQGPELLVQFQDESVVDDSQLPKDRFSAERLKGVDSTLKIQPAELGDSAMYLCASSWTGNQPQHFGDGTRLSIL.